The 20 T cell receptor beta chains below all came from one sample that was sequenced in a study of CD8+CD57+ T cells in acquired aplastic anemia. The template for TCR beta VDJ and CDR3 sequence profiling was genomic DNA. In TCRdb, the reads were re-called with MiXCR into one record per CDR3 protein. The table records about 150,000 distinct CDR3 sequences, around two fifths of them present only once. Sequencing was done on a sample of sorted CD4+, CD8+, or CD8+CD57+ T cells (not recorded which) from PBMCs. The receptors were gathered from a human donor in good health, serving as a control.

The genes are TRBV6-1 and TRBJ2-3; TRBD2 matches 9 bases. The CDR3 is made up of 17 amino acids. Germline V gene lookup returns CDR1 MNHNS and CDR2 SASEGT. J gave up 0 bases and V 11 bases, and 15 bases lay outside the gene matches. CDR3 bases: TGTGCCTGCAAATCGGCGGGGGGGATCTGGAGCACAGATACGCAGTATTTT. Amino acid sequence: CACKSAGGIWSTDTQYF.

This clonotype appeared many times. This chain uses TRBV2 with TRBJ2-1, with D unclear. V dropped 3 bases and J dropped 8 bases, with 5 bases sitting between them. Germline V gives CDR1 SNHLY, CDR2 FYNNEI. This CDR3 is built from 11 residues. The CDR3 sequence is CASSDIDEQFF. CDR3 DNA sequence: TGTGCCAGCAGTGATATTGATGAGCAGTTCTTC.

The V call is TRBV25-1, the J call TRBJ1-1; no definite D call. The CDR3 runs to 13 residues. The V end lost 2 bases, the J end lost 11 bases, and 15 bases lay between the germline ends. Looked up from germline, CDR1 is MGHDK and CDR2 is SYGVNS. In DNA form, the CDR3 reads TGTGCCAGCAGTGAACCCCAAGGTACTGTGGCTTTCTTT. It translates to CASSEPQGTVAFF.

This clonotype was counted ten times or more. This could be a read error, since a much larger clone is one nucleotide away. This sequence joins TRBV24-1 and TRBJ1-2; TRBD1 matches at 7 bases. CDR3 length: 14 residues. V lost 5 bases, J lost 5 bases, and 7 bases stayed unmatched. Looked up from germline, CDR1 is KGHDR and CDR2 is SFDVKD. CDR3 protein: CATSGFSQGYGYTF. CDR3 nucleotides: TGTGCCACCAGTGGTTTTTCACAGGGGTATGGCTACACCTTC.

This clonotype was seen at least ten times. The chain carries TRBV2 and TRBJ1-2; TRBD1 is a possible D gene (6 bases). From germline, CDR1 is SNHLY and CDR2 FYNNEI. Trimming removed 4 bases at V and 4 bases at J, with 16 bases between. The CDR3 runs to 15 residues. The CDR3 region is CASSGARGPSYGYTF. The CDR3 DNA sequence: TGTGCCAGCAGTGGGGCCCGGGGGCCCAGCTATGGCTACACCTTC.

J is TRBJ1-4 and V is TRBV18, with D tentatively TRBD1 (6 bases). Deletions cut 4 bases from V and 4 bases from J, with 10 bases between. Germline-derived CDR1 and CDR2 are KGHSH and LQKENI. CDR3 length: 14 amino acids. Here the CDR3 reads CASSLGQLNEKLFF. CDR3 DNA: TGTGCCAGCTCACTCGGACAGCTTAATGAAAAACTGTTTTTT.

For this clonotype: This may stem from a read error, because a much larger clone lies one nucleotide away. Here the CDR3 reads CAWSRGGGPYGQYF. The CDR3 DNA is TGTGCCTGGAGTCGAGGGGGGGGACCCTACGGGCAGTACTTC. This chain links TRBV30 with TRBJ2-7; D may be TRBD2 (7 bases). Per the germline V gene, CDR1 is GTSNPN and CDR2 is SVGIG (reference sequence). The length of the CDR3 is 14 residues.

This clonotype was observed many times. J is TRBJ1-1 and V is TRBV13, with D maybe TRBD1 (6 bases). Germline CDR1 PRHDT, CDR2 FYEKMQ (reference sequence). The CDR3 runs 14 residues. V was trimmed by 5 bases and J by 9 bases, leaving 19 bases between them. CDR3 residues: CASSPRTERNQAFF. The CDR3 DNA sequence: TGTGCCAGCAGCCCCCGGACAGAGAGGAACCAAGCTTTCTTT.

This clonotype came up many times. V is TRBV6-1 and J is TRBJ1-2; 7 bases match TRBD1. The J segment lost 8 bases and the V segment lost 4 bases, leaving 10 bases of the junction unmatched. CDR3 length: 14 residues. Germline V lookup: CDR1 MNHNS, CDR2 SASEGT. The CDR3 loop reads CASSGDHRGRGYTF. CDR3 nucleotide sequence: TGTGCCAGCAGTGGAGACCACAGGGGCCGCGGCTACACCTTC.

This clonotype has ten or more counts. This chain uses TRBV15 with TRBJ1-2; 7 bases fit TRBD1. The CDR3 has 15 amino acids. The germline gives CDR1 LNHNV, CDR2 YYDKDF (reference sequence). V lost 1 base to trimming and J lost 5 bases; unmatched junction nucleotides: 7. CDR3: CATSRVGQGGYGYTF. For the CDR3, the DNA is TGTGCCACCAGCAGAGTTGGCCAGGGGGGATATGGCTACACCTTC.

The gene calls are TRBV29-1 and TRBJ2-3, with no clear D. This CDR3 has 14 residues. Germline V CDR1 and CDR2: SQVTM, ANQGSEA. Between the trimmed V and J ends, which lost 7 bases and 1 base, there was a span of 15 bases. The CDR3, as DNA: TGCAGCGCGCTCCCGGGCGGACGCACAGATACGCAGTATTTT. Translating gives CSALPGGRTDTQYF.

This clonotype was observed many times. The rearrangement uses TRBV3-1 and TRBJ1-1, with D uncertain. Germline CDR1 is LGHDT and CDR2 is YNNKEL (reference sequence). Trimming left V 0 bases short and J 11 bases short, with 13 bases between. This CDR3 comprises 13 residues. Here the CDR3 reads CASSQEPRVLAFF. CDR3 DNA sequence: TGTGCCAGCAGCCAAGAACCGCGTGTGTTGGCTTTCTTT.

Many counts were recorded for this clonotype. V gene TRBV13 combines with J gene TRBJ2-5; the D is unclear. Germline V gene sequence: CDR1 PRHDT, CDR2 FYEKMQ (reference sequence). The CDR3 covers 14 residues. Trimming took 6 bases from V and 5 from J, leaving 16 bases between them. The CDR3 DNA reads as TGTGCCAGCAGGCTTTCGGAGAGGCTTGAGACCCAGTACTTC. Encoded protein: CASRLSERLETQYF. Supplemented by reference TRBV13 and TRBJ2-5, the full variable domain reads AAGVIQSPRHLIKEKRETATLKCYPIPRHDTVYWYQQGPGQDPQFLISFYEKMQSDKGSIPDRFSAQQFSDYHSELNMSSLELGDSALYFCASRLSERLETQYFGPGTRLLVL.

This chain connects TRBV3-1 to TRBJ2-2; 11 bases are a match to TRBD2. The CDR3 has 16 amino acids. The V and J ends lost 2 bases and 6 bases, in that order; junction bases with no gene match: 5. The V gene's germline CDR1 is LGHDT and CDR2 YNNKEL (reference sequence). DNA of the CDR3: TGTGCCAGCAGCCAACGTAGCGGGGGGGCTTCCGGGGAGCTGTTTTTT. Residues: CASSQRSGGASGELFF.

This clonotype came up many times. The chain joins TRBV11-2 to TRBJ2-1; 10 positions agree with TRBD1. The J segment lost 4 bases and the V segment lost 4 bases, leaving 7 bases of the junction unmatched. The CDR3 extends over 16 amino acids. Per the germline V gene, CDR1 is SGHAT and CDR2 is FQNNGV. CDR3 sequence reads: CASSSRQGAGYNEQFF. CDR3 coding DNA: TGTGCCAGCAGCTCCCGACAGGGGGCAGGGTACAATGAGCAGTTCTTC.

This rearrangement joins TRBV25-1 to TRBJ2-2; D is perhaps TRBD1 (5 bases). This CDR3 is 14 amino acids long. Germline lookup yields CDR1 MGHDK and CDR2 SYGVNS. V was clipped by 2 bases and J by 4 bases, with 8 bases between them. CDR3 loop: CASSEQGGTGELFF. CDR3 bases: TGTGCCAGCAGTGAACAGGGCGGCACCGGGGAGCTGTTTTTT.

Remarks on this clonotype: Likely a read error: the CDR3 ends without its conserved phenylalanine or tryptophan. The V call is TRBV6-5, the J call TRBJ2-2, with D tentatively TRBD2 (6 bases). Trimming took off 3 bases at V and 0 bases at J, with 14 bases between the two ends. The CDR3 is 17 residues long. The germline V gene encodes CDR1 MNHEY and CDR2 SVGAGI. The CDR3 reads CASSYSGGESNTGELFL. The CDR3 nucleotides are TGTGCCAGCAGTTATTCGGGCGGGGAATCGAACACCGGGGAGCTGTTTTTA.

The table lists this clonotype with many counts. V is TRBV10-3 and J is TRBJ2-3; TRBD1 matches at 8 bases. The CDR3 runs to 18 residues. Looked up from germline, CDR1 is ENHRY and CDR2 is SYGVKD. Trimming cost V 4 bases and J 2 bases; bases outside gene matches: 14. The CDR3 spells CAISGSPGQETSTDTQYF. CDR3 nucleotides: TGTGCCATCAGTGGATCACCGGGACAGGAGACGTCCACAGATACGCAGTATTTT.

A word on this clonotype: This may come from a read error, since a much larger clone is one base off. The rearrangement uses TRBV5-1 and TRBJ1-1; D ambiguous. Between the trimmed V and J ends, which lost 3 bases and 0 bases, there was a span of 9 bases. Germline V gene lookup returns CDR1 SGHRS and CDR2 YFSETQ. This CDR3 has 14 residues. CDR3 nucleotides: TGCGCCAGCAGCTCGTCAGGAATGAACACTGAAGCTTTCTTT. Amino acids: CASSSSGMNTEAFF.

This clonotype was counted ten times or more. The chain recombines TRBV7-9 with TRBJ2-1; D is perhaps TRBD1 or TRBD2 (5 bases each). The CDR3 extends over 14 amino acids. Germline V gene lookup returns CDR1 SEHNR and CDR2 FQNEAQ (reference sequence). V gave up 6 bases and J gave up 5 bases, with 14 bases separating them. The CDR3 reads CASRPGPGNNEQFF. CDR3 sequence (DNA): TGTGCCAGCAGACCGGGACCTGGGAACAATGAGCAGTTCTTC.